The 15 T cell receptor beta chains in this list originate from one sample, sequenced in a study of beta chain features in type 1 diabetes. Of the isolated RNA, all was reverse transcribed, and so the sequenced material was expressed TCRB transcripts. Produced via immunoSEQ multiplex PCR; TCRdb's table is partial and in-frame only. The data hold hundreds of thousands of clones, with roughly 30% observed a single time. Material: naive CD4+ T cells from blood. The receptor source for this set is a man between 18 and 35 years old in good health.

This clone has more than one count but fewer than ten. The chain combines TRBV2 with TRBJ1-5; 8 bases are shared with TRBD1. V was clipped by 6 bases and J by 0 bases; unmatched bases: 4. The CDR3 contains 15 residues. CDR1 and CDR2 (germline): SNHLY, FYNNEI. CDR3 sequence reads: CASSDRGNSNQPQHF. The CDR3, as DNA: TGTGCCAGCAGCGACAGGGGCAATAGCAATCAGCCCCAGCATTTT.

The V gene is TRBV7-2, the J gene TRBJ2-7; 7 positions match TRBD1. The CDR3 is 14 residues long. From germline, CDR1 is SGHTA and CDR2 FQGNSA. V lost 5 bases and J lost 3; bases outside the gene matches: 7. The CDR3 DNA reads TGTGCCAGCAGCGACAGGGACGATCGCTACGAGCAGTACTTC. Protein sequence: CASSDRDDRYEQYF.

This clone showed up just a few times. V usage is TRBV30 and J usage is TRBJ2-1; 12 bases agree with TRBD2. The CDR3 length is 16 residues. J gave up 7 bases and V 3 bases, and 10 bases lay outside the gene matches. Germline lookup yields CDR1 GTSNPN and CDR2 SVGIG (reference sequence). The CDR3 bases are TGTGCCTGGAGAAGGACCCTAGCGGGAGGGAGAAATGAGCAGTTCTTC. As protein: CAWRRTLAGGRNEQFF.

This clone was counted between two and nine times. This specimen includes other DNA sequences encoding the same CDR3. The chain couples TRBV20-1 to TRBJ2-5; D is ambiguous. Germline V gene data show CDR1 as DFQATT and CDR2 as SNEGSKA (reference sequence). Between the trimmed V and J ends, which lost 0 bases and 7 bases, there was a span of 6 bases. The CDR3 runs to 11 residues. The CDR3 loop is CSARDLGTQYF. The CDR3 bases are TGCAGTGCTAGAGATCTGGGGACCCAGTACTTC.

The V gene is TRBV30, the J gene TRBJ1-3; a possible D gene is TRBD1 (5 bases). Germline CDR1 is GTSNPN and CDR2 is SVGIG (reference sequence). V gave up 5 bases and J gave up 3 bases, with 14 bases separating them. This CDR3 has 14 residues. CDR3 sequence (DNA): TGTGCCTGGGCCTTCGGGGGATATGGAAACACCATATATTTT. Translation gives CAWAFGGYGNTIYF. Supplemented by reference TRBV30 and TRBJ1-3, the full variable domain reads SQTIHQWPATLVQPVGSPLSLECTVEGTSNPNLYWYRQAAGRGLQLLFYSVGIGQISSEVPQNLSASRPQDRQFILSSKKLLLSDSGFYLCAWAFGGYGNTIYFGEGSWLTVV.

This clone has just a few counts. Other nucleotide sequences from this sample produce the same CDR3. V and J are TRBV7-2 and TRBJ1-2; D gene unclear. Trimming stripped 3 bases from V and 2 bases from J, with 7 bases between. CDR1 and CDR2 (germline): SGHTA, FQGNSA. The CDR3 is 13 amino acids. The CDR3 nucleotides are TGTGCCAGCAGCTTTAACAGCAACTATGGCTACACCTTC. This translates into CASSFNSNYGYTF. Drawing the rest from reference TRBV7-2 and TRBJ1-2, the complete variable domain is GAGVSQSPSNKVTEKGKDVELRCDPISGHTALYWYRQSLGQGLEFLIYFQGNSAPDKSGLPSDRFSAERTGGSVSTLTIQRTQQEDSAVYLCASSFNSNYGYTFGSGTRLTVV.

The rearrangement uses TRBV7-2 and TRBJ2-1; 9 nucleotides agree with TRBD2. The CDR3 sequence is 16 residues long. The J segment lost 8 bases and the V segment lost 1 base, leaving 9 bases of the junction unmatched. Germline CDR1 SGHTA, CDR2 FQGNSA. DNA for the CDR3: TGTGCCAGCAGCTTAGTGTGGCTAGCGGGAAGGTATGAGCAGTTCTTC. Its translation is CASSLVWLAGRYEQFF.

This clone turned up a few times. The chain uses TRBV10-3 and TRBJ2-3; TRBD2 agrees at 7 bases. The CDR3 is 14 amino acids. The germline V gene has CDR1 ENHRY and CDR2 SYGVKD. J gave up 2 bases and V 7 bases, and 6 bases lay outside the gene matches. The CDR3 sequence is CAINAREFTDTQYF. The DNA for the CDR3 is TGTGCCATCAACGCGCGGGAGTTCACAGATACGCAGTATTTT.

This clone has just a few counts. The rearrangement joins TRBV30 to TRBJ2-1; D gene unclear. The CDR3 runs to 14 residues. Deletions cut 4 bases from V and 0 bases from J, with 10 bases between. Germline-derived CDR1 and CDR2 are GTSNPN and SVGIG (reference sequence). In nucleotides, the CDR3 is TGTGCCTGGATGGGGTCAAGCTCCTACAATGAGCAGTTCTTC. It translates to CAWMGSSSYNEQFF. Looking up the rest from reference TRBV30 and TRBJ2-1 gives the full variable domain: SQTIHQWPATLVQPVGSPLSLECTVEGTSNPNLYWYRQAAGRGLQLLFYSVGIGQISSEVPQNLSASRPQDRQFILSSKKLLLSDSGFYLCAWMGSSSYNEQFFGPGTRLTVL.

The chain carries TRBV29-1 and TRBJ1-1; no reliable D call. Trimming cost V 5 bases and J 2 bases, with 12 bases left between them. Germline V gene lookup returns CDR1 SQVTM and CDR2 ANQGSEA. The length of the CDR3 is 13 residues. The CDR3 sequence is CSVSVAINTEAFF. CDR3 nucleotides: TGCAGCGTTTCAGTTGCGATAAACACTGAAGCTTTCTTT.

The J gene is TRBJ2-5, the V gene TRBV5-6; 10 nucleotides align to TRBD2. V shed 4 bases, J shed 3 bases, and the junction held 3 bases outside the gene matches. The germline CDR1 and CDR2 sequences are SGHDT and YYEEEE. CDR3 length: 14 amino acids. The CDR3 protein is CASSIGLAEETQYF. The CDR3 DNA sequence: TGTGCCAGCAGCATCGGACTAGCGGAAGAGACCCAGTACTTC.

The chain is built from TRBV2 and TRBJ2-1; D is unclear. Germline CDR1 is SNHLY and CDR2 is FYNNEI. The CDR3 runs to 11 residues. The germline V and J ends were trimmed by 3 bases and 13 bases, with 10 bases remaining between them. The CDR3 DNA follows: TGTGCCAGCAGTGACCACGACTTACAGTTCTTC. It encodes CASSDHDLQFF.

This clone was counted a few times. The V gene is TRBV30, the J gene TRBJ2-1; D is unresolved. Per the germline V gene, CDR1 is GTSNPN and CDR2 is SVGIG (reference sequence). V was shortened by 4 bases and J by 0 bases, with 7 bases between the two germline ends. This CDR3 has 13 amino acids. The CDR3 DNA is TGTGCCTGGACCCCTAGCTCCTACAATGAGCAGTTCTTC. It translates to CAWTPSSYNEQFF.

Only a few counts were recorded for this clone. J is TRBJ1-2 and V is TRBV6-1, with unresolved D. Trimming shortened V by 1 base and J by 4 bases, and 10 bases separated the two germline ends. Germline values: CDR1 MNHNS, CDR2 SASEGT. CDR3 length: 14 residues. CDR3 protein: CASSEEGSGYGYTF. The CDR3 coding sequence is TGTGCCAGCAGTGAAGAAGGTTCTGGCTATGGCTACACCTTC.

The V call is TRBV6-4, the J call TRBJ2-1; the D is unclear. The CDR3 is 14 residues long. V lost 3 bases, J lost 4 bases, and 10 bases lay in between. Germline V gives CDR1 MRHNA, CDR2 SNTAGT. CDR3 region: CASSETLGYNEQFF. CDR3 DNA sequence: TGTGCCAGCAGTGAGACGTTGGGGTACAATGAGCAGTTCTTC.